The clone carrying this T cell receptor beta chain has only a few counts. Regarding time point: blood at routine non-recurrence follow-up after resection. The input material, whole RNA from tumor, nontumor lung or frozen PBMC, was sequenced unsorted. The library protocol tagged each TCR cDNA with a unique molecular identifier. One entry per CDR3 protein results from TCRdb running MiXCR on the 5' RACE reads. The top ten clones hold 16% of a sample with about 120,000 distinct CDR3 sequences, approximately 12% of them seen once. These data originate in a study of spatial heterogeneity in lung cancer. Study details: The cohort: roughly 72 early-stage, untreated non-small cell lung cancer patients. Around two years after resection was the median timing of the follow-up PBMC samples, which were sequenced when available. Raw-read counts averaged over ten per unique TCR and UMI combination.

The V gene lost 3 bases and the J gene lost 7 bases, with 10 bases spanning the gap. CDR3 length equals 12 residues. Germline CDR1 is PRHDT and CDR2 is FYEKMQ (reference sequence). The receptor was isolated from a male donor with early-stage non-small cell lung cancer. The chain has TRBV13 and TRBJ2-7; D is possibly TRBD2 (6 bases). Sample: PBMCs, taken at follow-up. DNA for the CDR3: TGTGCCAGCAGCTTCCTCGGGGGAGAGCAGTACTTC. Its translation is CASSFLGGEQYF. Drawing the rest from reference TRBV13 and TRBJ2-7, the complete variable domain is AAGVIQSPRHLIKEKRETATLKCYPIPRHDTVYWYQQGPGQDPQFLISFYEKMQSDKGSIPDRFSAQQFSDYHSELNMSSLELGDSALYFCASSFLGGEQYFGPGTRLTVT.